This T cell receptor beta chain was captured by sequencing in a study of graft-versus-host responses after intestinal transplantation listed by TCRdb under 2021. Regarding the research as a whole: Multivisceral, liver-intestinal, or isolated intestinal transplants were received by the recipients. All recipients received anti-thymocyte globulin induction followed by maintenance tacrolimus and steroids for about three years. Bulk TCR-beta CDR3 sequencing was used to track graft-versus-host and host-versus-graft alloreactive T cell clones in the graft, circulation and bone marrow after intestinal transplantation. To identify alloreactive clones, pre-transplant mixed lymphocyte reaction products were sequenced and then compared with unstimulated pre-transplant donor and recipient T cells. A cohort of roughly 25 intestinal transplant recipients, including one retransplant, was enrolled, and a few patients lacking pretransplant specimens were excluded. Donor T cell macrochimerism was defined as a peak of at least 4% donor T cells among recipient peripheral blood mononuclear cells. Samples from a few later patients were sequenced in-house on an Illumina MiSeq with MiXCR processing rather than by the commercial service.

What the authors observed across the whole study: GvH clones were detected in recipient bone marrow, and some appeared earlier in ileal mucosa or blood, consistent with an intestinal mucosal origin. Early after transplant, peak levels of circulating GvH clones were associated with declines in HvG clones. The conclusions were limited by the relatively low number and heterogeneity of the intestinal transplant patients. High GvH to HvG T cell clonal ratios were observed in the allografts of patients with donor T cell macrochimerism.

From cysteine to phenylalanine, the CDR3 is 13 amino acids long. The read is trimmed to its CDR3 DNA, 39 bases read in frame from base 1. Comments on this clone: Its antigen specificity is not known. No base quality information exists; no much larger clone differs at one position.

Blood samples were collected up to 4 times in the first month after transplant and then at least monthly when available. The protocol used for the library was the immunoSEQ multiplex PCR assay. Adaptive Biotechnologies carried out high-throughput TCR-beta CDR3 sequencing of genomic DNA for most patients. The published analysis was carried out like this. Adaptive's ImmunoSEQ software was the source of the TCR sequencing data for roughly 19 patients, while a few other patients were processed with MiXCR and VDJtools. Because the origin of CDR3 nucleotide sequences shared between donor and recipient could not be assigned, those sequences were removed. To be classed as alloreactive, a clone needed at least 2-fold expansion over unstimulated cells and a minimum CFSE-low frequency of 0.002% (template counts) or 0.001% (read counts). Clones were considered mappable if detected in sequenced pre-transplant spleen, lymph node, or MLR CFSE-low populations of the donor or recipient. Cumulative frequency of alloreactive clones was calculated as a percentage of all sequences weighted by copy number. TCRdb stores this immuneACCESS table with in-frame sequences only. Part of the clones is absent; in the studies checked, under half of the shortfall reflects unresolved V genes, and no reason is known for the rest. The DNA gave D and trimming, while V, J and clone size come from that table. Counted in this sample were just under 100,000 clones; approximately 90% of them appeared once. About 16% of the sample comes from the top ten.

The source of this sequence is a human patient who received an intestinal transplant, so some T cells may come from the graft donor. The specimen was PBMCs, collected about 460 days after intestinal transplant. Recombination joined TRBV21-1 with TRBJ2-1. TRBV21-1 is termed a pseudogene. The DNA sequence is TGTGCCAGCAGCCCTGACTCCTACAATGAGCAGTTCTTC. This yields the protein CASSPDSYNEQFF.